The clone carrying this T cell receptor (beta chain) was recorded only once. Its target is unknown. These data originate in a study of cytomegalovirus exposure and HLA in healthy donors. Study in general: An earlier analysis found roughly 110 million unique TCR beta sequences from about 190 million T cells.

The junction had 5 bases not matched to a gene; V was cut back by 3 bases and J by 8 bases. The CDR3 extends over 14 amino acids. CDR1 is SGHRS, CDR2 YFSETQ, per germline. General study findings and limits: In presence/absence analyses, roughly uniform sequencing depth across donors was assumed.

Researchers ran the PCR with 60 Vbeta and 13 Jbeta primers. Profiled with immunoSEQ multiplex PCR; TCRdb holds only in-frame clones, not every one. The table records 85,000 to 95,000 clones, 74% of them present only once. Sequencing used PBMCs. The genes are TRBV5-1 and TRBJ1-4; 9 bases are a match to TRBD1. The clonotype comes from a man aged 25-40 years in good health and CMV-seropositive. The CDR3 loop reads CASSSGQGYEKLFF. The CDR3, as DNA: TGCGCCAGCAGCTCGGGACAGGGTTACGAAAAACTGTTTTTT. Using reference TRBV5-1 and TRBJ1-4 for the parts outside the CDR3, the full variable domain is KAGVTQTPRYLIKTRGQQVTLSCSPISGHRSVSWYQQTPGQGLQFLFEYFSETQRNKGNFPGRFSGRQFSNSRSEMNVSTLELGDSALYLCASSSGQGYEKLFFGSGTQLSVL.